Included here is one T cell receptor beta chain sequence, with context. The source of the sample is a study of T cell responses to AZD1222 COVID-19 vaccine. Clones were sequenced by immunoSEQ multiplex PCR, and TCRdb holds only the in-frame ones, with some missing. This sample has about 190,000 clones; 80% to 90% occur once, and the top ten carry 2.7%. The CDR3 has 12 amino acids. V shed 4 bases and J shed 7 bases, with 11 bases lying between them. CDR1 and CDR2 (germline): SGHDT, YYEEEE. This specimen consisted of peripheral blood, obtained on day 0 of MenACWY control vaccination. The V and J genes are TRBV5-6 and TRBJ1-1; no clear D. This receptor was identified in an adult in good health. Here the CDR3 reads CASSGPGLEAFF. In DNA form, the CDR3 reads TGTGCCAGCAGCGGGCCCGGACTTGAAGCTTTCTTT.